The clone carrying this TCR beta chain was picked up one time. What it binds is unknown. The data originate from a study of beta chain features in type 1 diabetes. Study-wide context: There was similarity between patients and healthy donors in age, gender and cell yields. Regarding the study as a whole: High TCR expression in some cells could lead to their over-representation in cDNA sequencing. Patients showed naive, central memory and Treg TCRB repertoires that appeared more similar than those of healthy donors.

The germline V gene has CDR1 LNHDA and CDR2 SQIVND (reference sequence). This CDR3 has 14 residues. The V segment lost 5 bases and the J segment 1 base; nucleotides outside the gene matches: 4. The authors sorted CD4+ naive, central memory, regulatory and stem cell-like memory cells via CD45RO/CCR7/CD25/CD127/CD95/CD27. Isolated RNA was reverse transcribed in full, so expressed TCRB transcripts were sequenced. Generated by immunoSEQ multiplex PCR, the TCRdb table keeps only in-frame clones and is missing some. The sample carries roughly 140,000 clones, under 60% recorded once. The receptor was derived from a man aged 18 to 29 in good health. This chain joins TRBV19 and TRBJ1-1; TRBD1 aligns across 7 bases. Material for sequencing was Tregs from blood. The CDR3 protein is CASSSYRGNTEAFF. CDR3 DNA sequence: TGTGCCAGTAGTTCCTACAGGGGGAACACTGAAGCTTTCTTT. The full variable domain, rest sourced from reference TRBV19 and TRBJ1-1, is DGGITQSPKYLFRKEGQNVTLSCEQNLNHDAMYWYRQDPGQGLRLIYYSQIVNDFQKGDIAEGYSVSREKKESFPLTVTSAQKNPTAFYLCASSSYRGNTEAFFGQGTRLTVV.